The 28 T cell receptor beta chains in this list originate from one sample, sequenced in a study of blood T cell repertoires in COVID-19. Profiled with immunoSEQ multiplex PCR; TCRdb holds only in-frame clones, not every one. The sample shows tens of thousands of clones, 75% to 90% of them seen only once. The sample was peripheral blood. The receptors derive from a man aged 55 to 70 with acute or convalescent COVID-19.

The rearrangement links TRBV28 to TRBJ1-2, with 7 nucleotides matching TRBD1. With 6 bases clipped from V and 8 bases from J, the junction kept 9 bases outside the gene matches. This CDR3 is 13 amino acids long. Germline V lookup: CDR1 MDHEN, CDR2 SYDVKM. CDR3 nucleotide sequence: TGTGCCAGCAGCCCCTCGACAGGGTCCGGCTACACCTTC. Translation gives CASSPSTGSGYTF.

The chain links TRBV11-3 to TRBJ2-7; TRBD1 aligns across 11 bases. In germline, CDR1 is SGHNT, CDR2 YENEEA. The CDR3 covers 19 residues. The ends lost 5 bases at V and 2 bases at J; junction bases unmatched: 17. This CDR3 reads CASSPKSGQGVLRTYEQYF. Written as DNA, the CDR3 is TGTGCCAGCAGCCCTAAGTCGGGACAGGGGGTCTTAAGAACCTACGAGCAGTACTTC.

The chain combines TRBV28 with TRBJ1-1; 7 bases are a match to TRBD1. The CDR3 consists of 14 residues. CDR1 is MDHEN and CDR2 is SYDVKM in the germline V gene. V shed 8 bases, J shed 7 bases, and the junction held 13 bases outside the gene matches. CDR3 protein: CASLNRGIKGEAFF. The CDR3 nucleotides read TGTGCCAGCTTAAACAGGGGTATTAAGGGTGAAGCTTTCTTT.

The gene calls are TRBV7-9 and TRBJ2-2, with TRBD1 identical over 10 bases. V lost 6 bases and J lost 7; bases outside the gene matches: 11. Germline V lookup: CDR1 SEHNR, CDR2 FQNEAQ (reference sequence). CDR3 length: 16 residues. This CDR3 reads CASRPDDRGRGGELFF. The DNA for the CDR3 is TGTGCCAGCAGACCCGATGACAGGGGGCGAGGCGGGGAGCTGTTTTTT.

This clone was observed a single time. CDR3 sequence: CASSLALGGSVGETQYF. The DNA for the CDR3 is TGTGCCAGTAGTCTGGCTCTGGGCGGGAGTGTCGGAGAGACCCAGTACTTC. The chain employs TRBV19 and TRBJ2-5, with 7 bases lining up with TRBD2. Unmatched junction bases numbered 16, after V lost 5 bases and J lost 4 bases. Germline CDR1 is LNHDA and CDR2 is SQIVND (reference sequence). The CDR3 spans 17 residues.

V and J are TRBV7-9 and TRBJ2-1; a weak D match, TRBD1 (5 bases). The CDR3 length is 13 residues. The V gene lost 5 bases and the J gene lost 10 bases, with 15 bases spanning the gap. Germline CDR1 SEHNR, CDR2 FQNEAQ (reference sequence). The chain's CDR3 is CASSTRYRPEQFF. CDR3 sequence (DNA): TGTGCCAGCAGCACCCGTTACAGGCCCGAGCAGTTCTTC.

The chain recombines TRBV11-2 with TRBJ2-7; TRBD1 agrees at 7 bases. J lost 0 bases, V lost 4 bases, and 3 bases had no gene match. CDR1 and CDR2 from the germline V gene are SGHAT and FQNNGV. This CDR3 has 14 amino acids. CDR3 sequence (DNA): TGTGCCAGCAGCTCGGACAGGAGCTCCTACGAGCAGTACTTC. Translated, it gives CASSSDRSSYEQYF.

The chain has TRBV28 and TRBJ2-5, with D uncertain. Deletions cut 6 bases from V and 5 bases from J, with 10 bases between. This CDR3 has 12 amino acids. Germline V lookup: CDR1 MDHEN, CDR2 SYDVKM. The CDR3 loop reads CASSSPYETQYF. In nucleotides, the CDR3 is TGTGCCAGCAGCTCCCCCTACGAGACCCAGTACTTC.

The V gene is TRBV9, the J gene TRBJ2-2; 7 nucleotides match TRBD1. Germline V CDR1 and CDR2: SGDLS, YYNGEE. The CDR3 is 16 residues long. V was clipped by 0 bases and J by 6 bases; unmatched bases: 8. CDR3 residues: CASSVDSLTGPGELFF. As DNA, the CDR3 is TGTGCCAGCAGCGTAGACTCCTTGACAGGGCCCGGGGAGCTGTTTTTT.

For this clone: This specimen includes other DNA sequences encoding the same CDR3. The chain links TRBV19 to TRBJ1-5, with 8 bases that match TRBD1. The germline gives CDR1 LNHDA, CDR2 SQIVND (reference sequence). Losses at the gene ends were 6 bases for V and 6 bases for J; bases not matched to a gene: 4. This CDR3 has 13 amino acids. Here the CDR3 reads CASSAGGGQPQHF. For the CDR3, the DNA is TGTGCCAGTAGCGCAGGGGGCGGTCAGCCCCAGCATTTT. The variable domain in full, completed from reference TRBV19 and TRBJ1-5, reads DGGITQSPKYLFRKEGQNVTLSCEQNLNHDAMYWYRQDPGQGLRLIYYSQIVNDFQKGDIAEGYSVSREKKESFPLTVTSAQKNPTAFYLCASSAGGGQPQHFGDGTRLSIL.

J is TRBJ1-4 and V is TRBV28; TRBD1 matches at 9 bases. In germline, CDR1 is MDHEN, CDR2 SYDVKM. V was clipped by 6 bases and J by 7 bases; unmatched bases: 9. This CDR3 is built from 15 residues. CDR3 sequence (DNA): TGTGCCAGCAGGTCCGAACAGGGGGCGGGTGAAAAACTGTTTTTT. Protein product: CASRSEQGAGEKLFF.

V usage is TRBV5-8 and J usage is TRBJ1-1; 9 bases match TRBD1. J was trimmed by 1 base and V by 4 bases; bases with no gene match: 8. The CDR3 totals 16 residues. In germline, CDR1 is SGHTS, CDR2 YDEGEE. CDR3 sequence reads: CASSKGQGWENTEAFF. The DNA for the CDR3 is TGTGCCAGCAGCAAAGGACAGGGGTGGGAGAACACTGAAGCTTTCTTT.

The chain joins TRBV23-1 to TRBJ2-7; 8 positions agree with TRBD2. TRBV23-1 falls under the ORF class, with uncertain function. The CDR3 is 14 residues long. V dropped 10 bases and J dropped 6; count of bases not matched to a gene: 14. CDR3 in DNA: TGCGCCACCTACCAATCGGGGGGGGGTTCCGAGCAGTACTTC. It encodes CATYQSGGGSEQYF.

The CDR3 reads CASSHSYTGELFF. The DNA for the CDR3 is TGTGCCAGCAGCCACAGTTACACCGGGGAGCTGTTTTTT. The gene calls are TRBV27 and TRBJ2-2; D call uncertain. The V gene's germline CDR1 is MNHEY and CDR2 SMNVEV (reference sequence). V dropped 6 bases and J dropped 3 bases, with 8 bases sitting between them. CDR3 length: 13 amino acids.

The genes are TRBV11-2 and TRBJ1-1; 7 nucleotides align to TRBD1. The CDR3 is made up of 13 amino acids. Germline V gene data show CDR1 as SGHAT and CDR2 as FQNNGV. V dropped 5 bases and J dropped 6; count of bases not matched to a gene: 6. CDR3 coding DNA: TGTGCCAGCAGCCTCGACAGGGATGCTGAAGCTTTCTTT. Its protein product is CASSLDRDAEAFF.

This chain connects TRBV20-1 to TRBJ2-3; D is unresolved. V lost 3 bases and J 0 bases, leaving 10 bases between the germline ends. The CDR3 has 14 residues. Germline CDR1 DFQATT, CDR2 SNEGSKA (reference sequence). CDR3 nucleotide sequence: TGCAGTGCTAGTAAGCGACCTAGCACAGATACGCAGTATTTT. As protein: CSASKRPSTDTQYF.

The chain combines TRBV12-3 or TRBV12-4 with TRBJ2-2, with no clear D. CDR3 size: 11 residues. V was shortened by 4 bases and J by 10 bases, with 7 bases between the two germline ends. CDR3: CASSSGVELFF. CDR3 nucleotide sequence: TGTGCCAGCAGTTCGGGTGTGGAGCTGTTTTTT.

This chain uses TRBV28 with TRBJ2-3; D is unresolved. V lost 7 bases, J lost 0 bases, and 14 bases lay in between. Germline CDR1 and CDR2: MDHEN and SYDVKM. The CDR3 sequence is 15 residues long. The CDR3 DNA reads TGTGCCAGCACCCCTATGCCACAGAGCACAGATACGCAGTATTTT. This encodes CASTPMPQSTDTQYF.

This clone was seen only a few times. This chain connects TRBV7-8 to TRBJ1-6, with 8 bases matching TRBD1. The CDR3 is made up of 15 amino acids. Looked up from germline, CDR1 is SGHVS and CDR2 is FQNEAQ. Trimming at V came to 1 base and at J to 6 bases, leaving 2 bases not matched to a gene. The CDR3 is CASSLGQGANSPLHF. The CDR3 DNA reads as TGTGCCAGCAGCTTAGGTCAGGGGGCTAATTCACCCCTCCACTTT.

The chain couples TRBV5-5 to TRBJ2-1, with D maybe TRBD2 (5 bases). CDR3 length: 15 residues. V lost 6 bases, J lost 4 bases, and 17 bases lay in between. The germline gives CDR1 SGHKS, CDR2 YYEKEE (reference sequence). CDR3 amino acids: CASTLNGGQYNEQFF. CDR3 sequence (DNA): TGTGCCAGCACCCTCAACGGCGGGCAATACAATGAGCAGTTCTTC.

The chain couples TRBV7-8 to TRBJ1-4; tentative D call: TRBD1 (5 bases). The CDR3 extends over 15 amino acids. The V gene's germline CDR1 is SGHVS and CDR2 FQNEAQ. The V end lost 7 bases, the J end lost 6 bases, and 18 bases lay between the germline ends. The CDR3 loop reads CASTTHRGMDEKLFF. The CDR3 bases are TGTGCCAGCACAACACACCGGGGGATGGATGAAAAACTGTTTTTT.

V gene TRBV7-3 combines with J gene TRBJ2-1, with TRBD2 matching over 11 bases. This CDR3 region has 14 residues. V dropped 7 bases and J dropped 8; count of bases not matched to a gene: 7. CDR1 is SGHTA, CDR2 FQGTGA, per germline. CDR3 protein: CASKLAGAVDEQFF. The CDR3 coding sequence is TGTGCCAGCAAACTAGCGGGAGCGGTTGATGAGCAGTTCTTC.

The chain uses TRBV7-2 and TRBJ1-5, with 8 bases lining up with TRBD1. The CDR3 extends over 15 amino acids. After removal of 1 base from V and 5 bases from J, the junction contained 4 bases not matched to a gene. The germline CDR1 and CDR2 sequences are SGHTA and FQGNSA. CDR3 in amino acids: CASSLDGTGYQPQHF. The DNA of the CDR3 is TGTGCCAGCAGCTTAGACGGGACAGGATATCAGCCCCAGCATTTT.

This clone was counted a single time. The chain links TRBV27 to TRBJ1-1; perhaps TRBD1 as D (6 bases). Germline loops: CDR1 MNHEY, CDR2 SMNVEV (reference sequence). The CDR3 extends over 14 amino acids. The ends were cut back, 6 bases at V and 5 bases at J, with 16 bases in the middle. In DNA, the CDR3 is TGTGCCAGCAGCCCGGTGGGGGCAGGGACTGAAGCTTTCTTT. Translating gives CASSPVGAGTEAFF.

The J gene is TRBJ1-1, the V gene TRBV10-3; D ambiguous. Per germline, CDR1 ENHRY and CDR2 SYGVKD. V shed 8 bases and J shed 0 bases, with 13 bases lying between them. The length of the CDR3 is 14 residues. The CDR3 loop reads CAILDGDLNTEAFF. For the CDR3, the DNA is TGTGCCATCTTGGACGGGGATTTGAACACTGAAGCTTTCTTT.

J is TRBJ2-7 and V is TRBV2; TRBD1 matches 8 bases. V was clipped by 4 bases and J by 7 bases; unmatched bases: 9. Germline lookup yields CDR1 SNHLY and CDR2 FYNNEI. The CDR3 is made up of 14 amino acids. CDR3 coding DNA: TGTGCCAGCAGTGGTGCACAGGGGGTTGGAGAGCAGTACTTC. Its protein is CASSGAQGVGEQYF.

CDR3 amino acids: CASTPDSRSYTF. In DNA, the CDR3 is TGTGCCAGTACCCCGGACTCTCGGAGCTACACCTTC. V and J are TRBV19 and TRBJ1-2; D call uncertain. The CDR3 loop spans 12 amino acids. Germline lookup yields CDR1 LNHDA and CDR2 SQIVND (reference sequence). Trimming took off 7 bases at V and 9 bases at J, with 15 bases between the two ends.

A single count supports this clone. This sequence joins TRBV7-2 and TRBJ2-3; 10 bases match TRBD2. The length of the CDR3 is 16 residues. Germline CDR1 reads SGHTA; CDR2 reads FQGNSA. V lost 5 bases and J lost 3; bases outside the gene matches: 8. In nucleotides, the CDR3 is TGTGCCAGCAGCGCATTAGCGGGAGGCGGGACAGATACGCAGTATTTT. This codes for CASSALAGGGTDTQYF. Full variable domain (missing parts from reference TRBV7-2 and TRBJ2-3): GAGVSQSPSNKVTEKGKDVELRCDPISGHTALYWYRQSLGQGLEFLIYFQGNSAPDKSGLPSDRFSAERTGGSVSTLTIQRTQQEDSAVYLCASSALAGGGTDTQYFGPGTRLTVL.